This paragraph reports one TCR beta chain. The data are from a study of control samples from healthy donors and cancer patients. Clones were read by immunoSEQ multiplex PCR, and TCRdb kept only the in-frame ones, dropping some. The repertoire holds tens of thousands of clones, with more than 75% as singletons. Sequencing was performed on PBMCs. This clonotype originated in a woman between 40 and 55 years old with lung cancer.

CDR3 amino acids: CASSNPGDTGELFF. The CDR3 region has the DNA TGTGCCAGCAGTAACCCAGGGGACACCGGGGAGCTGTTTTTT. The chain combines TRBV6-5 with TRBJ2-2, with D maybe TRBD1 (6 bases). Germline assignment: CDR1 MNHEY and CDR2 SVGAGI. V was shortened by 5 bases and J by 3 bases, with 10 bases between the two germline ends. The CDR3 extends over 14 amino acids.